This T cell receptor beta chain is from a study of shared clonotypes between healthy human individuals (dated by TCRdb to the early 2020s). For the wider study: Three men and two women, aged 18 to 49 years, made up the cohort. Each donor's leukapheresis produced roughly between roughly 0.85 and 9.5 billion PBMCs. Per donor, three plates each were used for CD4 naive and CD4 memory, two for CD8 naive, and one for CD8 memory. Blood TCR repertoires of about 5 healthy adults were deeply sequenced to estimate repertoire size and the extent of clonotype sharing between individuals. To increase sequencing depth and limit assay-specific biases, TCR repertoire library preparation and sequencing were carried out by different laboratories using diverse techniques. Study-wide findings and limitations: Larger estimated clonotype richness was generally found for naive subsets than for memory subsets. Even with the large sequencing depth, rarefaction of the sorted-subset datasets indicated that sequencing was incomplete. Clonotypes shared by all four sorted-subset donors showed higher generation probabilities than non-shared clonotypes. Based on pairwise subsampling, the degree of clonotype sharing among donors was expected to be affected by sequencing depth. The small number of donors limited the genetic and exposure-history diversity represented. When several donors were compared, the shared fraction of clonotypes was about 5.4% for naive CD4, 3.5% to 4% for naive CD8, 2.3% for memory CD4, and 0.35% to 0.4% for memory CD8. Only blood was sampled, and tissue TCR repertoires likely differ from those in blood.

Using the deep immunoSEQ assay, multiplex PCR amplified TCR CDR3 regions from genomic DNA. Extracted genomic DNA from each cell subset was distributed evenly across all wells of several immunoSEQ 96-well plates, and each plate was treated as a replicate. For sorted subsets, each replicate PCR was loaded with about 0.2 ug genomic DNA, equivalent to 30,000 to 35,000 T cell genomes. Purified libraries were quantified with a Qubit 3.0 fluorometer, sized on a Bioanalyzer 2100, and re-quantified with the KAPA Library Quantification kit. Each immunoSEQ 96-well plate was sequenced on its own single-read 150-cycle Illumina NextSeq 550 flow cell. In the original analysis: Because the immunoSEQ output included only junctional sequences and no quality scores, the filtering could not be the same as the filtering used for full-length reads. Sequences were annotated with PyIR, a Python wrapper for IgBLAST v1.9, and V/J genes and CDR3 were assigned using IMGT germline references. Reads with weak V/J assignments (E-value above 1e-6), missing CDR3, stop codons, out-of-frame junctions, or ambiguous translated residues were removed. V3J clonotypes were defined as sequences sharing the same inferred V gene, J gene, and CDR3 amino acid sequence. Percentage overlap between repertoires was calculated by dividing the number of shared unique clonotypes by the size of the smaller repertoire. RTK rarefaction, the Chao1 estimator, and Recon v2.1 estimates of unobserved clonotypes were used to assess repertoire richness. Generation probabilities were computed with OLGA for all TCRbeta clonotypes obtained by the gDNA method from four donors. TCRdb carries this immuneACCESS record with in-frame sequences only. Its versions omit some clonotypes, under half of them owing to an unresolved V gene in the studies checked, with the rest unexplained. Clonal size and the V and J genes are those of that table, whereas D and trimming came from the DNA. The sample table shows over 2 million clones, and roughly 94% are seen once. 1% to 1.3% of the sample is taken by the ten largest.

In the germline V gene, CDR1 corresponds to SGHAT and CDR2 to FQNNGV. V is pruned by 5 bases and J by 5 bases, leaving 16 bases of the junction without a gene match. The CDR3 holds 18 amino acids from the cysteine to the phenylalanine. Only the CDR3 DNA is retained, 54 bases long and in frame from the first base. CD8 naive samples consisted of CD45RO-negative cells that were positively selected for CCR7, yielding a CD45RA+CCR7+ population without TemRA cells. The donors were healthy, HIV-negative adults with no recently reported acute infections or vaccinations. Every donor was a Caucasian adult residing in Nashville, Tennessee, USA. Blood was obtained by leukapheresis, after which PBMCs were separated by Ficoll-Histopaque density gradient centrifugation and cryopreserved in liquid nitrogen vapor phase. Purity and quantity of every magnetically sorted T cell population were checked by analytical flow cytometry. From each sorted fraction, genomic DNA was isolated and quantified by UV absorbance on a Nanodrop 2000c.

A remark on this clone: It has no known antigen specificity. Qualities for individual bases were not recorded, and no much larger clone is one base off.

This TCR derives from a man aged 18-30 years in good health. The V gene is TRBV11-2 and the J gene is TRBJ2-5, and TRBD1 matches 11 of the central bases. Sequenced material: naive CD8+ T cells sorted from blood. The cell subset or site label corresponds to: CD45RA+CCR7+. The CDR3 protein is CASSLNPGQGVDSETQYF. The nucleotide sequence is TGTGCCAGCAGCCTCAATCCGGGACAGGGGGTAGATTCGGAGACCCAGTACTTC.